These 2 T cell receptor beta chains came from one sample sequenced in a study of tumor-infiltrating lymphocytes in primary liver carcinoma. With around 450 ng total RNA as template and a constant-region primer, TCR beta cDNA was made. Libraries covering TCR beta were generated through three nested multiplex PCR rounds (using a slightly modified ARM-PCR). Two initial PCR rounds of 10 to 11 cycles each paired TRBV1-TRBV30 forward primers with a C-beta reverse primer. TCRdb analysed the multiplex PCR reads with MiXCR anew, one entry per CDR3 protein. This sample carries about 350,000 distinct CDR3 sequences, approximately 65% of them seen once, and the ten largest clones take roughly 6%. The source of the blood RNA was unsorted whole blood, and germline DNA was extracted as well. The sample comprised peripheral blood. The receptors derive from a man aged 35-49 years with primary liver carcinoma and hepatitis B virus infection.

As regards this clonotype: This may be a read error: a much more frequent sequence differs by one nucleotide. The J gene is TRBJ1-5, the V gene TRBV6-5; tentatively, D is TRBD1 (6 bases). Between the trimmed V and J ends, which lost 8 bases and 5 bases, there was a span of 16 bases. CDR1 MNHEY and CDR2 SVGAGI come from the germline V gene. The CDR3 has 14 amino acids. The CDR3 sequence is CASALTGFDQPQHF. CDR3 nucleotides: TGTGCCAGCGCCCTTACAGGGTTTGATCAGCCCCAGCATTTT.

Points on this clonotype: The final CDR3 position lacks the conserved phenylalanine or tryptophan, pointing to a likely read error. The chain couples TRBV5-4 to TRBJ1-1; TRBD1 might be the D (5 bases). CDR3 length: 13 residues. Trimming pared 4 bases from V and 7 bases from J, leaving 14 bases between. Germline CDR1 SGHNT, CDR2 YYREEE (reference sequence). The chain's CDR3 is CASSTSRGGEAFS. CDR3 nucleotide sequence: TGTGCCAGCAGCACCTCTCGGGGGGGTGAAGCTTTCTCT.